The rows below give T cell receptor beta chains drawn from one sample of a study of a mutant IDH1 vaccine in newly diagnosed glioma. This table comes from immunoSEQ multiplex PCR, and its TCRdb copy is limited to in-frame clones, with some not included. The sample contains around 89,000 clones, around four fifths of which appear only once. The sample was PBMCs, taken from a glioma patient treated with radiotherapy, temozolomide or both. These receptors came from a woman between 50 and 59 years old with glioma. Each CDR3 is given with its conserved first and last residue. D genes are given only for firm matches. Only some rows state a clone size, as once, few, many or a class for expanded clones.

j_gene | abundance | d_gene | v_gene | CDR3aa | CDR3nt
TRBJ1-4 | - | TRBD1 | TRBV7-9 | CASSRQGSFTNEKLFF | TGTGCCAGCAGCCGACAGGGGTCGTTTACCAATGAAAAACTGTTTTTT
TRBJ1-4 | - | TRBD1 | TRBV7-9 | CASSLGQGEEKLFF | TGTGCCAGCAGCTTGGGACAGGGGGAAGAAAAACTGTTTTTT
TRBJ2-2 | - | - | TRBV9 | CASSPLLGGSTGELFF | TGTGCCAGCAGCCCCCTCCTTGGGGGATCGACCGGGGAGCTGTTTTTT
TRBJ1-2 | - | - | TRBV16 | CASSHYWQGMNYGYTF | TGTGCCAGCAGCCATTACTGGCAGGGGATGAACTATGGCTACACCTTC
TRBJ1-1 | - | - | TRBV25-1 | CASPRRKNTEAFF | TGTGCCAGCCCGAGACGGAAGAACACTGAAGCTTTCTTT
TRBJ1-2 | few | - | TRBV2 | CASSEALGFRSGYTF | TGTGCCAGCAGTGAAGCGCTAGGGTTCCGGAGCGGCTACACCTTC
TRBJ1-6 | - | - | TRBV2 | CASTSATTSSPLHF | TGTGCCAGCACTAGCGCAACAACCAGTTCACCCCTCCACTTT
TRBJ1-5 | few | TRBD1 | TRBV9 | CASSRQGASQPQHF | TGTGCCAGCAGCAGACAGGGGGCCAGTCAGCCCCAGCATTTT
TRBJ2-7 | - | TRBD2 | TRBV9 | CASSVEPGGLYEQYF | TGTGCCAGCAGCGTAGAACCGGGGGGGCTATACGAGCAGTACTTC
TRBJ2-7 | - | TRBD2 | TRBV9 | CASSVVGGGAYRNEQYF | TGTGCCAGCAGCGTAGTTGGCGGGGGGGCCTATCGGAACGAGCAGTACTTC
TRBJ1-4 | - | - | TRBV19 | CASSIEAVANEKLFF | TGTGCCAGTAGTATAGAGGCAGTGGCTAATGAAAAACTGTTTTTT